This T cell receptor (beta chain) was profiled in a study of PD-L1 blockade in urothelial cancer. The CDR3 has 14 residues. With V trimmed by 4 bases and J by 4 bases, 4 bases remained unmatched. Germline loops: CDR1 MNHEY, CDR2 SVGAGI. PCRs each included synthetic TCR analog templates spiked in. This table comes from immunoSEQ multiplex PCR, and its TCRdb copy is limited to in-frame clones, with some not included. The sample carries around 93,000 clones, over 65% recorded once. Indicated time point: peripheral blood 6 weeks after treatment start. Sequenced material: PBMCs, taken around atezolizumab (anti-PD-L1) treatment. The receptor's source is a man between 65 and 79 years old with urothelial cancer. The chain carries TRBV6-5 and TRBJ2-7; 10 bases are shared with TRBD2. CDR3 region: CASSSSSGRYEQYF. The CDR3 DNA follows: TGTGCCAGCAGTTCCTCTAGCGGGAGATACGAGCAGTACTTC.